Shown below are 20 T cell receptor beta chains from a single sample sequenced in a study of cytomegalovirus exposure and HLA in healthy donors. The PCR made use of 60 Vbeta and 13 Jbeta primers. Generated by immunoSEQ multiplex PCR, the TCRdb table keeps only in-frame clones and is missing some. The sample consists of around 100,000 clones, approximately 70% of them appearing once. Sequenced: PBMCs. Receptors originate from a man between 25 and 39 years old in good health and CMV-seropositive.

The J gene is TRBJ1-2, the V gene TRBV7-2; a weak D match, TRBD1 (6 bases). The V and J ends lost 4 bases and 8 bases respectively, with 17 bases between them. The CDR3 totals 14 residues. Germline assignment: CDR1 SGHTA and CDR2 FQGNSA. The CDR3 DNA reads TGTGCCAGCAGCTATGAACCGGGACAAAAAGGCTACACCTTC. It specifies CASSYEPGQKGYTF. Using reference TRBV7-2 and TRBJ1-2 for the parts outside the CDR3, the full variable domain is GAGVSQSPSNKVTEKGKDVELRCDPISGHTALYWYRQSLGQGLEFLIYFQGNSAPDKSGLPSDRFSAERTGGSVSTLTIQRTQQEDSAVYLCASSYEPGQKGYTFGSGTRLTVV.

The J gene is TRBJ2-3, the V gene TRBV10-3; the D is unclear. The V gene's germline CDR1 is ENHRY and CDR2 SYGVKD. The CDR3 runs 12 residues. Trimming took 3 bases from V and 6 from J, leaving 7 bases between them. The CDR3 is CAISDPEDTQYF. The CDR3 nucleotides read TGTGCCATCAGTGACCCGGAGGATACGCAGTATTTT.

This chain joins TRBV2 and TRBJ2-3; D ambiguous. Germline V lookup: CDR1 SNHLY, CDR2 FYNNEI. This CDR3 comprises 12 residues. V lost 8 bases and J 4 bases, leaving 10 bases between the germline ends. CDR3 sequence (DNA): TGTGCCAGCCTTCGTAGTTCAGATACGCAGTATTTT. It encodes CASLRSSDTQYF.

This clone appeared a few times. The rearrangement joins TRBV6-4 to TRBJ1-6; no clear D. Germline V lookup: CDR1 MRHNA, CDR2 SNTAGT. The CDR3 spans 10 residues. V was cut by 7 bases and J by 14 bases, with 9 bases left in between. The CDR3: CASTPRALHF. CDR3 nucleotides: TGTGCCAGCACCCCCCGGGCCCTCCACTTT.

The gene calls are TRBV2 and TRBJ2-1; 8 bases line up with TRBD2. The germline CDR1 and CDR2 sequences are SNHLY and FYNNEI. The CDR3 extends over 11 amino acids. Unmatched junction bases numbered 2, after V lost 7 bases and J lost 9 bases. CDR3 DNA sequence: TGTGCCAGCACCCTAGCGGGTGAGCAGTTCTTC. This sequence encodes CASTLAGEQFF. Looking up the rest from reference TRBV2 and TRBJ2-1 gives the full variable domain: EPEVTQTPSHQVTQMGQEVILRCVPISNHLYFYWYRQILGQKVEFLVSFYNNEISEKSEIFDDQFSVERPDGSNFTLKIRSTKLEDSAMYFCASTLAGEQFFGPGTRLTVL.

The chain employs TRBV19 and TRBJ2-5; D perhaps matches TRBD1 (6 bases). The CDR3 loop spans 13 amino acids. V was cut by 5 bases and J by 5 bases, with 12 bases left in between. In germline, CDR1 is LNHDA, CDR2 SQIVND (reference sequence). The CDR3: CASSLGAHETQYF. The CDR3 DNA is TGTGCCAGTAGTCTGGGGGCGCACGAGACCCAGTACTTC.

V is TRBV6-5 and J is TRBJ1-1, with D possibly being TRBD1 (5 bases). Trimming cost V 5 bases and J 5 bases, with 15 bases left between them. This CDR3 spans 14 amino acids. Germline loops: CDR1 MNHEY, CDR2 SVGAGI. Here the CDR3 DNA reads TGTGCCAGCAGTGAAGGGGTAGGAGTAACTGAAGCTTTCTTT. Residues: CASSEGVGVTEAFF.

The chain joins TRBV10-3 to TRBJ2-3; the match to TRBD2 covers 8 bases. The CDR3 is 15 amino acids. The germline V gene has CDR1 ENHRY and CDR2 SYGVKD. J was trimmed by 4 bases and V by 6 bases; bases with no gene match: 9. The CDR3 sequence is CAIRQVGGGSDTQYF. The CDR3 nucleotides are TGTGCCATCAGGCAAGTCGGGGGGGGGTCAGATACGCAGTATTTT.

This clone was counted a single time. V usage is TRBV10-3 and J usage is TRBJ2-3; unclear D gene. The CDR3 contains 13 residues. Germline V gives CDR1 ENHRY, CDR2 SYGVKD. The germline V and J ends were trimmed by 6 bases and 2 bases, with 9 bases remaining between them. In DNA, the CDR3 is TGTGCCATCAGGCAAGAACTCACAGATACGCAGTATTTT. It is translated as CAIRQELTDTQYF.

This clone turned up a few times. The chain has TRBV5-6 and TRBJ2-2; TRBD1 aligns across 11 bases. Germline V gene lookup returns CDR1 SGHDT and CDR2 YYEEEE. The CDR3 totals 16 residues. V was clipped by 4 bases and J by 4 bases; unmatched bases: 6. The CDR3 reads CASSLAGTGGTGELFF. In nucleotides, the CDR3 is TGTGCCAGCAGCCTCGCCGGGACAGGGGGCACCGGGGAGCTGTTTTTT.

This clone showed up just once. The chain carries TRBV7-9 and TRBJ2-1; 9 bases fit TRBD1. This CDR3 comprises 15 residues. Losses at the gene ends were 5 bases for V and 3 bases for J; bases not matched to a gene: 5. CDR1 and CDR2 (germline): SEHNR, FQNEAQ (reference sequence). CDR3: CASSPRQGVYNEQFF. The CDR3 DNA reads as TGTGCCAGCAGCCCACGACAGGGGGTCTACAATGAGCAGTTCTTC.

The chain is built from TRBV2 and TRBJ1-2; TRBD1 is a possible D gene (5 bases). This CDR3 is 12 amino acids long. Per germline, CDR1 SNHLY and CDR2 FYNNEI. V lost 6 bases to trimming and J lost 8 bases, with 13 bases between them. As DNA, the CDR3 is TGTGCCAGCAGCATGACAGATGGGGGCTACACCTTC. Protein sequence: CASSMTDGGYTF.

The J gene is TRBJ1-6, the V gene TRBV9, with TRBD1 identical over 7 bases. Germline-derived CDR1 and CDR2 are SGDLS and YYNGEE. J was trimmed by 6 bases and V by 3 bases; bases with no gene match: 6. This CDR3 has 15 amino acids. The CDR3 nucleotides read TGTGCCAGCAGCGGTGGGGGGACAGTTAATTCACCCCTCCACTTT. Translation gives CASSGGGTVNSPLHF.

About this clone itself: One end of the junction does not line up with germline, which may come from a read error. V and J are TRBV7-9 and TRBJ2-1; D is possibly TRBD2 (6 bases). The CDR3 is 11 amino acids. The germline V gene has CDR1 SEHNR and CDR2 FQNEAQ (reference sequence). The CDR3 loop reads CSSSLAAEQFF. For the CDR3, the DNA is TGTTCCAGCAGCTTAGCGGCTGAGCAGTTCTTC.

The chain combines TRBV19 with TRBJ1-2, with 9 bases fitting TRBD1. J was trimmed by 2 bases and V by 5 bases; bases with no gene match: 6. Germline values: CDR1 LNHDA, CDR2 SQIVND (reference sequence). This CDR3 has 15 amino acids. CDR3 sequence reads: CASSATGTGNYGYTF. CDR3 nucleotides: TGTGCCAGTAGTGCCACCGGGACAGGGAACTATGGCTACACCTTC.

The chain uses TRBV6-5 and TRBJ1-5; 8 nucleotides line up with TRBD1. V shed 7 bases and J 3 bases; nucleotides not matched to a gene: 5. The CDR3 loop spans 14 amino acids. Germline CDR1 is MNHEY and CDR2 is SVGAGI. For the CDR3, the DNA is TGTGCCAGCAACCAGGGGGCCCTCAATCAGCCCCAGCATTTT. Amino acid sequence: CASNQGALNQPQHF.

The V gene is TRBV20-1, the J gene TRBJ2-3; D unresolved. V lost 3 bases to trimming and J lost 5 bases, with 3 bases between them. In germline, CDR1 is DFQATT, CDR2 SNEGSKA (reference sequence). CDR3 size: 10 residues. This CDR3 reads CSASQDTQYF. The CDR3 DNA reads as TGCAGTGCTAGTCAAGATACGCAGTATTTT.

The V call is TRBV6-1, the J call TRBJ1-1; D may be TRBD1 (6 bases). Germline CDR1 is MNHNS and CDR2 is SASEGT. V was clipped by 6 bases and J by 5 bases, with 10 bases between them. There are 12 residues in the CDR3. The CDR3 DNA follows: TGTGCCAGCAGCCCCCAGGGGACTGAAGCTTTCTTT. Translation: CASSPQGTEAFF.

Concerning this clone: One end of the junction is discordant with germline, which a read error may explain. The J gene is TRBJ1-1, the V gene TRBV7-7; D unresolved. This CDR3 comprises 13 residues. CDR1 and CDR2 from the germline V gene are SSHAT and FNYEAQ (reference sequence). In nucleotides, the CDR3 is TGTGCTAGCAGCCAGACCCCCCAGGCTGAAGCTTTCTTT. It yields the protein CASSQTPQAEAFF.

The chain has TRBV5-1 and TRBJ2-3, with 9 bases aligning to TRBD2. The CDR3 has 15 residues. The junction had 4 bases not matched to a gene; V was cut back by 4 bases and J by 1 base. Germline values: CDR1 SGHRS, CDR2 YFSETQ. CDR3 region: CASSLAGQGTDTQYF. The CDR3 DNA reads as TGCGCCAGCAGCCTAGCGGGGCAGGGCACAGATACGCAGTATTTT.